This is a list of T cell receptor beta chains from one sample in a study of cytomegalovirus exposure and HLA in healthy donors. Here immunoSEQ multiplex PCR was the method, and the copy in TCRdb shows in-frame clones only, minus some. The sample includes about 67,000 clones, about 65% of them seen just once. Source material: PBMCs. These receptors were collected from a woman in her twenties or thirties in good health and CMV-seronegative. Both conserved end residues are part of each CDR3. Fields, in order: J gene, D gene, V gene, clone size, CDR3 DNA, CDR3 protein. The D gene is left open where the match is weak. Only part of the rows carry a size: once, few, many, or a class if the clone is expanded.

TRBJ1-4 . TRBV5-1 few TGCGCCAGCAGCCCACAGGGTGGAGGAGATGAAAAACTGTTTTTT CASSPQGGGDEKLFF
TRBJ2-1 TRBD2 TRBV29-1 . TGCAGCGGGCGGGGGGCACCCTACAATGAGCAGTTCTTC CSGRGAPYNEQFF
TRBJ2-4 . TRBV21-1 . TGTGCCAAAGGACAGGACTCAGCCAAAAACATTCAGTACTTC CAKGQDSAKNIQYF
TRBJ1-6 . TRBV6-6 . TGTGCCAGCAGTTACGGCGGCTATAATTCACCCCTCCACTTT CASSYGGYNSPLHF
TRBJ1-6 . TRBV6-6 . TGTGCCAGCAGTTACGACAGTAATTCACCCCTCCACTTT CASSYDSNSPLHF
TRBJ2-5 TRBD1 TRBV4-3 once TGCGCCAGCAGCCAAGTACAGGGGCCCCAAGAGACCCAGTACTTC CASSQVQGPQETQYF
TRBJ2-7 TRBD1 TRBV11-3 . TGTGCCAGCAGCTTAGATGGGACAGGGCTTTACGAGCAGTACTTC CASSLDGTGLYEQYF
TRBJ2-7 TRBD2 TRBV2 . TGTGCCAGCAGACGCGGGGGGAGCTCCTACGAGCAGTACTTC CASRRGGSSYEQYF
TRBJ2-1 TRBD2 TRBV5-1 . TGCGCCAGCAGCTTTACTAGCGGGGGGGGCGATGAGCAGTTCTTC CASSFTSGGGDEQFF
TRBJ1-2 . TRBV2 . TGTGCCAGCAAGACCCCGGGACTGTCAAACTATGGCTACACCTTC CASKTPGLSNYGYTF
TRBJ1-2 . TRBV10-3 . TGTGCCATCAGTGAGAACAGGGAGGGCTATGGCTACACCTTC CAISENREGYGYTF
TRBJ2-7 TRBD2 TRBV2 . TGTGCCAGCAGTGAGGAGGTAGCGGGGACCTACGAGCAGTACTTC CASSEEVAGTYEQYF
TRBJ2-1 . TRBV6-5 few TGTGCCAGCAGTCTCCTCAGCTCCTACAATGAGCAGTTCTTC CASSLLSSYNEQFF
TRBJ1-3 . TRBV11-3 . TGTGCCAGCAGCCGGGATTCTGCGGGAAACACCATATATTTT CASSRDSAGNTIYF
TRBJ1-2 . TRBV6-1 few TGTGCCAGCAGTGAATCCAGGGAATATGGCTACACCTTC CASSESREYGYTF
TRBJ1-3 . TRBV7-2 . TGTGCCAGCAGCCCCACGGGGAGGCGAGGAAACACCATATATTTT CASSPTGRRGNTIYF
TRBJ1-6 . TRBV11-2 . TGTGCCAGCAGCTTGGGAGTCTATAATTCACCCCTCCACTTT CASSLGVYNSPLHF
TRBJ2-1 . TRBV21-1 . TGTGCCAGCAGCAAAGCAAGGGACTCAGCCTACAATGAGCAGTTCTTC CASSKARDSAYNEQFF
TRBJ1-2 TRBD1 TRBV27 . TGTGCCAGCAGCAGACAGGGACCCTATGGCTACACCTTC CASSRQGPYGYTF
TRBJ2-1 . TRBV7-3 once TGTGCCAGCAGCCGGGACTCCTACAATGAGCAGTTCTTC CASSRDSYNEQFF
TRBJ1-2 . TRBV29-1 . TGCAGCGTTGACCCGCAGGGGTGGTATGGCTACACCTTC CSVDPQGWYGYTF
TRBJ1-5 TRBD1 TRBV19 . TGTGCCAGTAGTACCGGGACAGGTTCCAGCAATCAGCCCCAGCATTTT CASSTGTGSSNQPQHF
TRBJ1-2 . TRBV18 . TGTGCCAGCTCACCACCGTCAACCCCAAGCGGCTACACCTTC CASSPPSTPSGYTF
TRBJ2-7 TRBD2 TRBV13 . TGTGCCAGCAGCATCCTAGGGCGGGAGGCCTACGAGCAGTACTTC CASSILGREAYEQYF
TRBJ2-7 . TRBV28 . TGTGCCAGCAGCATGGTCCAGGGGCTATCCTACGAGCAGTACTTC CASSMVQGLSYEQYF
TRBJ2-2 TRBD2 TRBV13 . TGTGCCAGCAGCGCCGAACTAGCGGCGAACACCGGGGAGCTGTTTTTT CASSAELAANTGELFF
TRBJ1-3 . TRBV2 . TGTGCCAGCAGTGCTAACAGGCAGGGCTCTGGAAACACCATATATTTT CASSANRQGSGNTIYF
TRBJ1-1 . TRBV19 . TGTGCCAGTAGTACGACAGTAAACACTGAAGCTTTCTTT CASSTTVNTEAFF
TRBJ1-2 TRBD1 TRBV6-6 few TGTGCCAGCAGCACACCAGGGGGCTTCTGGGGCTACACCTTC CASSTPGGFWGYTF
TRBJ1-2 TRBD1 TRBV11-3 . TGTGCCAGCAGCCTTGGACAGGTTGATGGGGGCTACACCTTC CASSLGQVDGGYTF
TRBJ2-3 TRBD2 TRBV4-1 . TGCGCCAGCAGCCACTTAGGCGGGGGGAACACGGATACGCAGTATTTT CASSHLGGGNTDTQYF
TRBJ1-2 TRBD1 TRBV7-2 few TGTGCCAGCAGCGTCGAACAGGGGCGGAACTATGGCTACACCTTC CASSVEQGRNYGYTF
TRBJ1-1 . TRBV27 . TGTGCCAGCAGTTTATCTCGGGACATGAACACTGAAGCTTTCTTT CASSLSRDMNTEAFF
TRBJ1-5 TRBD1 TRBV19 . TGTGCCAGTAGTATAGAACAGGGGGCTCAGCCCCAGCATTTT CASSIEQGAQPQHF
TRBJ2-7 TRBD1 TRBV6-6 . TGTGCCAGCATTGACAGGGTGATGTTCTACGAGCAGTACTTC CASIDRVMFYEQYF
TRBJ1-5 . TRBV2 . TGTGCCAGCAGTATGGGGGGAGGCGTAGGTCAGCCCCAGCATTTT CASSMGGGVGQPQHF
TRBJ1-1 . TRBV5-4 . TGTGCCAGCAGCTTCAATGTGAACACTGAAGCTTTCTTT CASSFNVNTEAFF
TRBJ2-2 TRBD2 TRBV18 . TGTGCCAGCTCACAACTAGCGGACAGCGACACCGGGGAGCTGTTTTTT CASSQLADSDTGELFF
TRBJ1-1 . TRBV11-3 . TGTGCCAGCAGCTTAGGGTACAGGGAAGTGGTAACTGAAGCTTTCTTT CASSLGYREVVTEAFF
TRBJ2-5 . TRBV27 . TGTGCCAGTAAGAACAGACAAGAGACCCAGTACTTC CASKNRQETQYF
TRBJ2-7 . TRBV7-9 . TGTGCCAGCAGCTTAGAGTCAAGCGACTACGAGCAGTACTTC CASSLESSDYEQYF
TRBJ2-6 . TRBV6-5 few TGTGCCAGCAAATTGGCCTCTGGGGCCAACGTCCTGACTTTC CASKLASGANVLTF
TRBJ1-2 . TRBV7-3 . TGTGCCAGCAGCCCGAATCTAAACTATGGCTACACCTTC CASSPNLNYGYTF
TRBJ1-1 . TRBV19 . TGTGCCAGACCCTCAGGGGCCCTGAGGGATGAAGCTTTCTTT CARPSGALRDEAFF
TRBJ2-7 . TRBV4-1 . TGCGCCAGCAGCCAATTCGGGGGACCCTACGAGCAGTACTTC CASSQFGGPYEQYF
TRBJ2-5 TRBD1 TRBV2 few TGTGCCAGCAGGGACAGGGGGCTGGGGGAGACCCAGTACTTC CASRDRGLGETQYF
TRBJ2-2 TRBD1 TRBV19 once TGTGCCAGTAATCAGGACAGGGGTATTACCGGGGAGCTGTTTTTT CASNQDRGITGELFF
TRBJ2-7 . TRBV19 . TGTGCCAGTAGGGGGACAAGCTCCTACGAGCAGTACTTC CASRGTSSYEQYF
TRBJ2-5 TRBD2 TRBV2 . TGTGCCAGCAGTGGAGGAGCGGGGGGGCGGCAAGAGACCCAGTACTTC CASSGGAGGRQETQYF
TRBJ1-4 TRBD1 TRBV6-5 . TGTGCCAGCCGGGAGGGGGCTGGTGAAAAACTGTTTTTT CASREGAGEKLFF
TRBJ1-2 . TRBV5-6 once TGTGCCAGCAGCTTGGTACAGGGTTCTGGCTACACCTTC CASSLVQGSGYTF
TRBJ2-5 TRBD1 TRBV19 . TGTGCCAGTGGATGGACAGGGCAAGAGACCCAGTACTTC CASGWTGQETQYF
TRBJ2-1 TRBD1 TRBV4-3 . TGCGCCAGCAGCCAAGGGGGACAGGGGAATTTCAATGAGCAGTTCTTC CASSQGGQGNFNEQFF
TRBJ2-7 TRBD2 TRBV6-1 . TGTGCCAGCAGTCGGACTAGCGGGGCGAACTACGAGCAGTACTTC CASSRTSGANYEQYF
TRBJ2-1 TRBD1 TRBV15 . TGTGCCACCCGTGAAGGACAGGGAGACTACAATGAGCAGTTCTTC CATREGQGDYNEQFF